Below are 30 T cell receptor beta chains sequenced from a single sample in a study of metastatic and nonmetastatic thyroid tumors. TCRdb reanalyzed the PCR reads via MiXCR. The profile shows around 44,000 clones, roughly 27% of them singletons. No patient received treatment before thyroid surgery. Sequencing was performed on blood. Receptors were obtained from a male donor with papillary thyroid cancer or a benign thyroid nodule (not recorded which). Some clones in this sample may be carry-over from other donors' samples.

By sample fraction, this clone is medium-sized (0.01 to 0.1%). The rearrangement joins TRBV6-1 to TRBJ2-7; the D gene is possibly TRBD2 (5 bases). CDR1 and CDR2 from the germline V gene are MNHNS and SASEGT. The V end lost 2 bases, the J end lost 2 bases, and 16 bases lay between the germline ends. The CDR3 is 16 amino acids. CDR3 bases: TGTGCCAGCAGTGAATTAAGGTCTGGGAGAACCTACGAGCAGTACTTC. Protein sequence: CASSELRSGRTYEQYF.

About this clone: The junction shows a germline mismatch at one end, possibly a read error. The chain combines TRBV4-2 with TRBJ2-3; maybe TRBD2 (5 bases). The CDR3 sequence is 17 residues long. The germline CDR1 and CDR2 sequences are LGHNA and YNFKEQ. CDR3 bases: TGCGCCAGCAGCCAAGATCTTAGGGCGGGTGGCACAGATACGCAGTATTTT. Amino acids: CASSQDLRAGGTDTQYF.

The chain has TRBV19 and TRBJ2-5, with 11 bases lining up with TRBD1. Germline assignment: CDR1 LNHDA and CDR2 SQIVND (reference sequence). CDR3 length equals 16 residues. After removal of 5 bases from V and 3 bases from J, the junction contained 8 bases not matched to a gene. The CDR3: CASSSSGDRGEETQYF. The DNA of the CDR3 is TGTGCCAGTAGTTCCTCCGGGGACAGGGGGGAAGAGACCCAGTACTTC.

This clone has a count of ten or more. The rearrangement joins TRBV24-1 to TRBJ2-5; D is undetermined. Trimming took 9 bases from V and 5 from J, leaving 6 bases between them. Per germline, CDR1 KGHDR and CDR2 SFDVKD. This CDR3 is 10 amino acids long. This CDR3 is CATYGETQYF. CDR3 DNA: TGTGCCACCTACGGCGAGACCCAGTACTTC.

The CDR3 spells CASSPQSYNEQFF. Here the CDR3 DNA reads TGTGCCAGCAGCCCCCAATCCTACAATGAGCAGTTCTTC. J is TRBJ2-1 and V is TRBV7-2, with D unclear. V lost 5 bases to trimming and J lost 1 base, with 6 bases between them. The CDR3 is 13 residues long. In germline, CDR1 is SGHTA, CDR2 FQGNSA.

This clone was picked up a small number of times. The gene calls are TRBV5-1 and TRBJ2-7; 8 bases agree with TRBD2. Trimming at V came to 4 bases and at J to 10 bases, leaving 10 bases not matched to a gene. The CDR3 contains 13 residues. Germline CDR1 reads SGHRS; CDR2 reads YFSETQ. CDR3 sequence (DNA): TGCGCCAGCAGCGAAGCGGGGGCCTACTATCAGTACTTC. The encoded protein is CASSEAGAYYQYF.

This clone was counted between two and nine times. This likely comes from a read error, as the CDR3 has no conserved phenylalanine or tryptophan at its end. The chain carries TRBV6-1 and TRBJ1-5; D is possibly TRBD1 (5 bases). Germline CDR1 is MNHNS and CDR2 is SASEGT. The V end was cut by 4 bases, the J end by 3 bases, with 13 bases between. The length of the CDR3 is 15 residues. The CDR3 DNA sequence: TGTGCCAGCAGTGCCAGGGCCAGGGACAATCAGCCCCAGCATTCT. Translating it yields CASSARARDNQPQHS.

This clone was detected ten times or more. V and J are TRBV4-2 and TRBJ1-1; a possible D gene is TRBD1 (5 bases). CDR1 is LGHNA, CDR2 YNFKEQ, per germline. V was trimmed by 6 bases and J by 5 bases, leaving 25 bases between them. The CDR3 totals 17 residues. The CDR3, as DNA: TGTGCCAGCAGATCGTGGGGCTTATCACTTTCGGGGACTGAAGCTTTCTTT. It encodes CASRSWGLSLSGTEAFF.

This chain joins TRBV15 and TRBJ1-2; weak D call: TRBD1 (6 bases). Germline-derived CDR1 and CDR2 are LNHNV and YYDKDF (reference sequence). The CDR3 covers 16 residues. Trimming removed 1 base at V and 0 bases at J, with 12 bases between. In DNA form, the CDR3 reads TGTGCCACCAGCAGAGTACGGACAGCTACTAACTATGGCTACACCTTC. It specifies CATSRVRTATNYGYTF.

This clone was counted at least ten times. This specimen includes other DNA sequences encoding the same CDR3. The chain combines TRBV7-2 with TRBJ2-3; D unclear. The germline V gene encodes CDR1 SGHTA and CDR2 FQGNSA. V was cut by 1 base and J by 6 bases, with 8 bases left in between. The CDR3 is 13 amino acids. This chain's CDR3 is CASSLVETDTQYF. CDR3 coding DNA: TGTGCCAGCAGCTTAGTGGAGACGGATACGCAGTATTTT.

The chain has TRBV6-4 and TRBJ2-2; tentative D call: TRBD2 (5 bases). CDR1 is MRHNA and CDR2 is SNTAGT in the germline V gene. The CDR3 sequence is 14 residues long. Trimming took off 7 bases at V and 1 base at J, with 10 bases between the two ends. The CDR3 DNA sequence: TGTGCCAGCATTTACGGGGAGAACACCGGGGAGCTGTTTTTT. It codes for CASIYGENTGELFF.

This clone was detected a few times. This chain connects TRBV20-1 to TRBJ2-1; TRBD2 might be the D (6 bases). Germline values: CDR1 DFQATT, CDR2 SNEGSKA (reference sequence). This CDR3 is 11 amino acids long. CDR3 coding DNA: TGCATCGGGAGTCTATACAATGAGCAGTTCTTC. It codes for CIGSLYNEQFF.

This clone was detected a few times. The V and J genes are TRBV30 and TRBJ1-3; D is unresolved. Trimming took 2 bases from V and 4 from J, leaving 9 bases between them. The CDR3 loop spans 13 amino acids. The germline V gene encodes CDR1 GTSNPN and CDR2 SVGIG (reference sequence). The CDR3: CAWSTDGGNTIYF. The CDR3 coding sequence is TGTGCCTGGAGTACGGATGGAGGAAACACCATATATTTT.

There are many counts of this clone. The rearrangement joins TRBV19 to TRBJ1-6, with unresolved D. Trimming stripped 6 bases from V and 8 bases from J, with 14 bases between. The CDR3 has 14 amino acids. Germline values: CDR1 LNHDA, CDR2 SQIVND (reference sequence). The DNA for the CDR3 is TGTGCCAGTAGACCCCTTCTTGGTGATTCACCCCTCCACTTT. Its translation: CASRPLLGDSPLHF. The full variable domain, completed using reference TRBV19 and TRBJ1-6, is DGGITQSPKYLFRKEGQNVTLSCEQNLNHDAMYWYRQDPGQGLRLIYYSQIVNDFQKGDIAEGYSVSREKKESFPLTVTSAQKNPTAFYLCASRPLLGDSPLHFGNGTRLTVT.

This clone was recorded at least ten times. The rearrangement uses TRBV6-1 and TRBJ1-1; D is undetermined. V was clipped by 1 base and J by 0 bases, with 9 bases between them. This CDR3 comprises 15 residues. Germline V lookup: CDR1 MNHNS, CDR2 SASEGT. CDR3 coding DNA: TGTGCCAGCAGTGAAGGGGTGGAAATGAACACTGAAGCTTTCTTT. Translated, it gives CASSEGVEMNTEAFF.

A few counts support this clone. The V call is TRBV7-2, the J call TRBJ2-7, with D unclear. Germline-derived CDR1 and CDR2 are SGHTA and FQGNSA. V lost 7 bases and J 4 bases, leaving 8 bases between the germline ends. This CDR3 has 11 amino acids. The DNA for the CDR3 is TGTGCCAGCATCTTTTCGTACGAGCAGTACTTC. As protein: CASIFSYEQYF.

This rearrangement joins TRBV2 to TRBJ1-1; D gene uncertain. The CDR3 runs 12 residues. The germline V gene has CDR1 SNHLY and CDR2 FYNNEI. Trimming removed 1 base at V and 7 bases at J, with 7 bases between. The CDR3 nucleotides read TGTGCCAGCAGTGAAGGGAGGGTTGAAGCTTTCTTT. As protein: CASSEGRVEAFF.

This clone showed up many times. Other DNA sequences of this sample code for an identical CDR3. The V call is TRBV12-3 or TRBV12-4, the J call TRBJ1-1; D perhaps matches TRBD1 (5 bases). V lost 8 bases and J 5 bases, leaving 18 bases between the germline ends. The CDR3 has 14 amino acids. The CDR3 loop is CASAWRGVGTEAFF. DNA for the CDR3: TGTGCCAGCGCATGGCGGGGGGTCGGGACTGAAGCTTTCTTT.

The table lists this clone with many counts. The gene calls are TRBV5-4 and TRBJ2-5; 8 bases match TRBD1. V dropped 4 bases and J dropped 0; count of bases not matched to a gene: 11. This CDR3 is 17 amino acids long. Germline CDR1 is SGHNT and CDR2 is YYREEE (reference sequence). As DNA, the CDR3 is TGTGCCAGCAGCACCAGGACAGGGCCCACTCACCAAGAGACCCAGTACTTC. It is translated as CASSTRTGPTHQETQYF.

This clone was recorded at least ten times. The chain employs TRBV20-1 and TRBJ1-2; D is unclear. Between the trimmed V and J ends, which lost 3 bases and 12 bases, there was a span of 14 bases. There are 11 residues in the CDR3. In germline, CDR1 is DFQATT, CDR2 SNEGSKA (reference sequence). CDR3 nucleotide sequence: TGCAGTGCTAGGGGAGGGAATTATCACACCTTC. Amino acid sequence: CSARGGNYHTF.

This clone came up once. J is TRBJ2-5 and V is TRBV7-3; D possibly matches TRBD1 or TRBD2 (6 bases each). V dropped 0 bases and J dropped 7 bases, with 9 bases sitting between them. The CDR3 sequence is 13 residues long. Germline CDR1 and CDR2: SGHTA and FQGTGA. The CDR3 nucleotides read TGTGCCAGCAGCTTAACACAGGGAGGGACCCAGTACTTC. It yields the protein CASSLTQGGTQYF.

Note on this clone: One end of the junction does not line up with germline, which may come from a read error. The rearrangement joins TRBV6-1 to TRBJ1-2; TRBD1 agrees at 7 bases. The germline V gene encodes CDR1 MNHNS and CDR2 SASEGT. CDR3 length equals 16 residues. The CDR3 DNA sequence: TGTGCCAGCAATGAAGTCCAAGGGGGCGCGGGGTATGGCTACACCTTC. Translating gives CASNEVQGGAGYGYTF.

This clone was picked up many times. A much larger clone is a single base away; this may be a read error. The gene calls are TRBV25-1 and TRBJ2-5; D gene unclear. The germline V gene encodes CDR1 MGHDK and CDR2 SYGVNS. The V and J ends lost 4 bases and 5 bases respectively, with 23 bases between them. CDR3 length: 17 amino acids. The CDR3 loop reads CASSGLSIGRIMETQYF. CDR3 DNA sequence: TGTGCCAGCAGTGGACTTTCTATCGGACGGATAATGGAGACCCAGTACTTC.

This clone was seen repeatedly, ten times or more. This may be a read error, as it is one base from a much larger clone. The chain recombines TRBV5-1 with TRBJ1-1; the D is unclear. The germline gives CDR1 SGHRS, CDR2 YFSETQ. CDR3 length: 13 amino acids. CDR3 coding DNA: TGCGCCGGCAGTATTGGGGAGAGCACTGAAGCTTTCTTT. Protein: CAGSIGESTEAFF.

This clone was seen many times. This could be a read error, since a much larger clone is one nucleotide away. This CDR3 is also generated by other DNA sequences in the sample. This sequence joins TRBV7-6 and TRBJ2-2, with D possibly matching TRBD2 (5 bases). The CDR3 extends over 16 amino acids. Germline V lookup: CDR1 SGHVS, CDR2 FNYEAQ. In DNA, the CDR3 is TGTGCCAGCGGCTTAGTGGTTGGTCGGGGCACCGGGGAGCTGTTTTTT. Translated: CASGLVVGRGTGELFF.

In its sample, this clone was seen a few times. This chain uses TRBV27 with TRBJ1-2; tentative D call: TRBD1 (6 bases). Germline CDR1 reads MNHEY; CDR2 reads SMNVEV (reference sequence). Trimming took 2 bases from V and 1 from J, leaving 11 bases between them. The CDR3 runs to 15 residues. The CDR3 reads CASSLVGGLNYGYTF. CDR3 coding DNA: TGTGCCAGCAGTTTAGTGGGGGGGCTTAACTATGGCTACACCTTC.

V usage is TRBV27 and J usage is TRBJ1-6; D perhaps matches TRBD1 (5 bases). Germline V gene lookup returns CDR1 MNHEY and CDR2 SMNVEV (reference sequence). V was cut by 5 bases and J by 5 bases, with 10 bases left in between. The CDR3 has 14 amino acids. This CDR3 reads CASSQGWDNSPLHF. The CDR3 bases are TGTGCCAGCAGTCAGGGATGGGATAATTCACCCCTCCACTTT.

This clone ranks as medium-sized (0.01 to 0.1%). The chain couples TRBV24-1 to TRBJ2-7, with 7 bases lining up with TRBD1. V was pared by 12 bases and J by 1 base, with 11 bases of the junction left unmatched. Germline CDR1 KGHDR, CDR2 SFDVKD. There are 14 residues in the CDR3. This CDR3 is CAAPGQSISYEQYF. The CDR3 nucleotides are TGTGCCGCCCCGGGACAGTCTATTTCCTACGAGCAGTACTTC.

The rearrangement links TRBV18 to TRBJ1-1; maybe TRBD1 (6 bases). V was clipped by 6 bases and J by 0 bases, with 20 bases between them. The CDR3 runs 17 residues. In germline, CDR1 is KGHSH, CDR2 LQKENI. The CDR3 bases are TGTGCCAGCTCCCTAAGTCGTGAGACAGGACTGAACACTGAAGCTTTCTTT. This translates into CASSLSRETGLNTEAFF.

In its sample, this clone was seen many times. Other DNA sequences in the sample encode the same CDR3. The chain links TRBV5-4 to TRBJ2-1; tentative D call: TRBD1 (5 bases). Looked up from germline, CDR1 is SGHNT and CDR2 is YYREEE (reference sequence). This CDR3 is built from 15 residues. Trimming shortened V by 4 bases and J by 16 bases, and 27 bases separated the two germline ends. In DNA, the CDR3 is TGTGCCAGCAGCCCCCCCGACAGCTGGGGCAATGAGCCCTTCTTC. It is translated as CASSPPDSWGNEPFF. Full variable domain (remainder filled in from reference TRBV5-4 and TRBJ2-1): ETGVTQSPTHLIKTRGQQVTLRCSSQSGHNTVSWYQQALGQGPQFIFQYYREEENGRGNFPPRFSGLQFPNYSSELNVNALELDDSALYLCASSPPDSWGNEPFFGPGTRLTVL.